A selection of T cell receptor beta chains follows, all from one sample in a study of regulatory T cells in long-lasting Graves disease. TCRdb processed the multiplex PCR reads anew with MiXCR; each CDR3 protein has one entry. The table shows around 230,000 distinct CDR3 sequences, with about 16% occurring only once. Sequenced material: peripheral blood mononuclear cells (PBMCs), taken at new diagnosis, from a patient treated with antithyroid drugs. All receptors derive from a female donor with Graves disease. The CDR3 runs from the conserved cysteine through the conserved F or W. Each record gives: clone size, V gene, D gene, J gene, CDR3 length, CDR3 DNA, CDR3 protein. The D gene is left open where the match is weak. The listing skips clone size in some rows; elsewhere it reads once, few, many or a size class.

abundance: many; v_gene: TRBV6-2/TRBV6-3; d_gene: -; j_gene: TRBJ2-1; len: 14; CDR3nt: TGTGCCAGCAGTGAACCCAGCGGTTACAATGAGCAGTTCTTC; CDR3aa: CASSEPSGYNEQFF
abundance: many; v_gene: TRBV6-5; d_gene: -; j_gene: TRBJ1-1; len: 15; CDR3nt: TGTGCCAGCAGTTACTCGCCAGGAAGCAACACTGAAGCTTTCTTT; CDR3aa: CASSYSPGSNTEAFF
abundance: many; v_gene: TRBV2; d_gene: -; j_gene: TRBJ1-5; len: 14; CDR3nt: TGTGCCAGCAGTGAGGCGGGGGGCTATCAGCCCCAGCATTTT; CDR3aa: CASSEAGGYQPQHF
abundance: many; v_gene: TRBV14; d_gene: -; j_gene: TRBJ1-1; len: 13; CDR3nt: TGTGCCAGCACTCCGATTACGAACACTGAAGCTTTCTTT; CDR3aa: CASTPITNTEAFF
abundance: many; v_gene: TRBV7-9; d_gene: TRBD1; j_gene: TRBJ1-2; len: 13; CDR3nt: TGTGCCAGCAGCCTTATGACAGGGGCGGGCTACACCTTC; CDR3aa: CASSLMTGAGYTF
abundance: many; v_gene: TRBV28; d_gene: TRBD2; j_gene: TRBJ2-1; len: 18; CDR3nt: TGTGCCAGCAACCTCGGGGGATGGGCTAGCGGGGGTGGGAATGAGCAGTTCTTC; CDR3aa: CASNLGGWASGGGNEQFF
abundance: -; v_gene: TRBV28; d_gene: -; j_gene: TRBJ2-5; len: 12; CDR3nt: TGTGCCAGCAGGCAGGGTGTAGAGATCCAGTACTTC; CDR3aa: CASRQGVEIQYF
abundance: many; v_gene: TRBV7-3; d_gene: TRBD2; j_gene: TRBJ2-7; len: 14; CDR3nt: TGTGCCAGCAGCTCTAGCGGAAATTCCTACGAGCAGTACTTC; CDR3aa: CASSSSGNSYEQYF
abundance: few; v_gene: TRBV19; d_gene: TRBD1; j_gene: TRBJ2-1; len: 15; CDR3nt: TGTGCCAGTAGGCCCGGGACAGGGGCCTACAATGAGCAGTTCTTC; CDR3aa: CASRPGTGAYNEQFF
abundance: -; v_gene: TRBV7-9; d_gene: -; j_gene: TRBJ2-7; len: 15; CDR3nt: TGTGCCAGCAGCGACCTATTCCAGGGGAGCTACGAGCAGTACTTC; CDR3aa: CASSDLFQGSYEQYF
abundance: few; v_gene: TRBV3-1; d_gene: -; j_gene: TRBJ1-5; len: 14; CDR3nt: TGTGCCAGCAGCCTGGGGGGGGGAGGTCAGCCCCAGCATTTT; CDR3aa: CASSLGGGGQPQHF
abundance: many; v_gene: TRBV18; d_gene: TRBD2; j_gene: TRBJ2-1; len: 16; CDR3nt: TGTGCCAGCTCACCACTTGTCCCTAGCGGGAGAAATGAGCAGTTCTTC; CDR3aa: CASSPLVPSGRNEQFF
abundance: many; v_gene: TRBV28; d_gene: TRBD1; j_gene: TRBJ1-6; len: 14; CDR3nt: TGTGCCATAGGAGGGACAGATCGGAGGTCACCCCTCCACTTT; CDR3aa: CAIGGTDRRSPLHF
abundance: many; v_gene: TRBV5-5; d_gene: TRBD2; j_gene: TRBJ2-7; len: 14; CDR3nt: TGTGCCAGCAGCTTCGGCGGGAGCGTCTACGAGCAGTACTTC; CDR3aa: CASSFGGSVYEQYF
abundance: -; v_gene: TRBV6-5; d_gene: TRBD2; j_gene: TRBJ2-2; len: 20; CDR3nt: TGTGCCAGCAGTTCCCGGGGACTGGCGGGAGCAAAAGTTGTTGCCGGGGAGCTGTTTTTT; CDR3aa: CASSSRGLAGAKVVAGELFF
abundance: many; v_gene: TRBV29-1; d_gene: -; j_gene: TRBJ1-3; len: 11; CDR3nt: TGCAGCGCCGACAGCGGAAACACCATATATTTT; CDR3aa: CSADSGNTIYF
abundance: -; v_gene: TRBV11-2; d_gene: -; j_gene: TRBJ2-1; len: 15; CDR3nt: TGTGCCAGCAGCTTAGATGTGGCGGGGTACAATGAGCAGTTCTTC; CDR3aa: CASSLDVAGYNEQFF